Described below is a single T cell receptor beta chain sequence and its context. This sample was included in a study of control samples from healthy donors and cancer patients. Sequencing was performed with immunoSEQ multiplex PCR; in TCRdb, only in-frame clones are kept and a portion is missing. The sample has 35,000 to 45,000 clones, approximately 87% seen once. There are 13 residues in the CDR3. V gave up 5 bases and J gave up 7 bases, with 13 bases separating them. Germline V gene data show CDR1 as MDHEN and CDR2 as SYDVKM. This receptor was taken from a man aged 55 to 69 in good health. The specimen was blood. V usage is TRBV28 and J usage is TRBJ2-3; the D gene is possibly TRBD1 (6 bases). CDR3 sequence reads: CASSVQGGNTQYF. The CDR3 DNA is TGTGCCAGCAGTGTACAGGGTGGAAATACGCAGTATTTT.